A selection of T cell receptor beta chains follows, all from one sample in a study of a mutant IDH1 vaccine in newly diagnosed glioma. Their antigens are not known. TCRdb keeps only in-frame clones here, not all; method: immunoSEQ multiplex PCR. The sample yields roughly 39,000 clones, 70% to 90% seen once. This sample comprised PBMCs, obtained from a glioma patient whose treatment included an IDH1 peptide vaccine. These TCRs come from a man between 35 and 55 years old with glioma. The conserved cysteine and the conserved F or W are not part of the CDR3 here.

j_call,v_call,cdr3_aa
TRBJ2-7,TRBV27,ASRRVGGRGRSEQY
TRBJ2-1,TRBV9,ASSAGSYNEQF
TRBJ1-1,TRBV5-8,ASSPNTGVGTEAF
TRBJ2-1,TRBV9,ASSVGGGGRSEQF
TRBJ2-3,TRBV6-1,ASSEVGWTRSQY
TRBJ2-1,TRBV7-2,ASSLSGRDMRNEQF
TRBJ2-7,TRBV23-1,ASDNGVHEQY
TRBJ2-7,TRBV9,ASSVAPGRTYEQY
TRBJ2-7,TRBV21-1,ASSTSVTYEQY
TRBJ1-1,TRBV18,ASSPDRPGNTEAF
TRBJ2-3,TRBV4-2,ASSQVGRTGADTQY
TRBJ1-2,TRBV4-1,ASSQGASYGYT
TRBJ2-3,TRBV5-4,ASSFSSGLDTQY
TRBJ2-7,TRBV7-9,ASSPLDEQY
TRBJ2-1,TRBV10-3,AIRGTSGNSYNEQF
TRBJ1-1,TRBV19,ASTQGGTEAF
TRBJ2-5,TRBV27,ASSARGLYQETQY
TRBJ2-2,TRBV7-6,ASSLVREGTGELF
TRBJ2-5,TRBV7-2,ASSPQVRPQETQY
TRBJ1-1,TRBV18,ASHREGQAF
TRBJ2-5,TRBV19,ASSTVRQETQY
TRBJ1-3,TRBV19,ASSASTGNTIY
TRBJ2-1,TRBV6-5,ATGLHEQF